This T cell receptor beta chain was found in a study of response to subunit inactivated influenza vaccine (dated 2018 in TCRdb). About the investigation overall: Deep quantitative T cell receptor repertoire profiling was used in the study to track responses to a trivalent subunit inactivated influenza vaccine. What the study reported, not specific to this receptor: According to the authors, only a limited number of new T cells may be recruited by each seasonal influenza vaccination.

V gives up 0 bases and J gives up 6 bases, and the segment between their germline ends measures 10 bases. Via the germline V gene, CDR1 is SGHTA and CDR2 FQGNSA. The CDR3 runs 14 residues from the cysteine to the phenylalanine. Solely the CDR3 DNA is kept, with 42 bases framed from the first base. The receptor library was made with RT-PCR. The sequencer was an Illumina HiSeq 2500. TCRdb reprocessed the public reads (quality trimming at Q25 with fastp, clone calling with MiXCR) and kept in-frame beta chains. Each CDR3 protein gets just one entry, which takes the most common genes and DNA from the rows behind it. The sample yields roughly 570,000 distinct CDR3 sequences; 10% to 15% were counted once. The top ten constitute around 14% of the sample. The sample's time point, from its label and the paper: 45 days after influenza vaccine administration. This clonotype showed up many times. Its specific antigen is unknown. Base qualities are missing; no much larger clone stands one base away.

The chain couples TRBV7-2 to TRBJ2-3, with no confident D gene call. Sequencing used PBMCs from blood, obtained roughly 6 weeks after vaccination. This TCR was recovered from a man aged 45-65 years who received an inactivated influenza vaccine. Donor details come from another sample of the same person, matched by shared clones. The nucleotides read TGTGCCAGCAGCTTAGCATGGGTTCGGGATACGCAGTATTTT. It translates to CASSLAWVRDTQYF.